This passage covers 28 T cell receptor beta chains from one sample sequenced in a study of regulatory T cells in long-lasting Graves disease. CDR3-region Arm-PCR and iRepertoire HTBI primers produced the TCR beta libraries. One entry per CDR3 protein, called by TCRdb with MiXCR from the multiplex PCR reads. Of around 430,000 distinct CDR3 sequences in the sample, roughly 23% are singletons; the top ten hold around 12%. Time point reported: persistent/refractory GD, antithyroid drugs over 5 years with positive TRAb. The authors made the TCR library using RNA they extracted from PBMCs. The sequenced sample was peripheral blood mononuclear cells (PBMCs), obtained when the disease was refractory, from a patient treated with antithyroid drugs. All receptors come from a female donor with Graves disease.

The rearrangement joins TRBV6-9 to TRBJ2-1, with D possibly matching TRBD1 (6 bases). V was cut by 3 bases and J by 5 bases, with 17 bases left in between. Germline V lookup: CDR1 MNHGY, CDR2 SVAAGI. The CDR3 runs to 16 residues. In DNA form, the CDR3 reads TGTGCCAGCAGTTACAAGCGTGGGGGCGGCAACAATGAGCAGTTCTTC. It yields the protein CASSYKRGGGNNEQFF.

There are a few counts of this clonotype. The V call is TRBV20-1, the J call TRBJ2-1; D is perhaps TRBD2 (5 bases). Germline V gives CDR1 DFQATT, CDR2 SNEGSKA (reference sequence). The CDR3 has 13 residues. V was shortened by 2 bases and J by 9 bases, with 14 bases between the two germline ends. The CDR3, as DNA: TGCAGTGCTAGAAGGGCTAGAGGGAGTGAGCAGTTCTTC. This translates into CSARRARGSEQFF.

The chain joins TRBV4-2 to TRBJ2-7, with 9 bases identical to TRBD2. The CDR3 is 18 amino acids. The V and J ends lost 0 bases and 1 base, in that order; junction bases with no gene match: 10. The germline V gene encodes CDR1 LGHNA and CDR2 YNFKEQ. The CDR3 bases are TGTGCCAGCAGCCAAGAATCAAGGCGGGAGGGCCGTTCCTACGAGCAGTACTTC. It encodes CASSQESRREGRSYEQYF.

J is TRBJ1-2 and V is TRBV5-1, with 9 bases identical to TRBD1. J gave up 3 bases and V 4 bases, and 13 bases lay outside the gene matches. The germline gives CDR1 SGHRS, CDR2 YFSETQ. There are 17 residues in the CDR3. CDR3 in amino acids: CASSQIPQGALDYGYTF. The CDR3 DNA follows: TGCGCCAGCAGCCAGATCCCACAGGGGGCGCTTGACTATGGCTACACCTTC.

This clonotype showed up just a few times. This chain connects TRBV12-3 or TRBV12-4 to TRBJ2-1, with 8 positions matching TRBD2. The CDR3 length is 19 residues. The V segment lost 5 bases and the J segment 2 bases; nucleotides outside the gene matches: 17. CDR3 sequence (DNA): TGTGCCAGCAGTCCTGTGTTCGGGAGGGCCTTCGGGACCTACAATGAGCAGTTCTTC. Its translation is CASSPVFGRAFGTYNEQFF.

This clonotype appeared a few times. The chain couples TRBV20-1 to TRBJ2-7; D remains unclear. The CDR3 has 11 amino acids. CDR1 is DFQATT and CDR2 is SNEGSKA in the germline V gene (reference sequence). V was trimmed by 3 bases and J by 6 bases, leaving 9 bases between them. The CDR3 region is CSASGPPEQYF. DNA of the CDR3: TGCAGTGCTAGCGGCCCCCCCGAGCAGTACTTC.

This clonotype appeared many times. The chain is built from TRBV11-3 and TRBJ2-5; D possibly corresponds to TRBD2 (6 bases). The CDR3 contains 17 residues. The V end lost 4 bases, the J end lost 0 bases, and 18 bases lay between the germline ends. Germline lookup yields CDR1 SGHNT and CDR2 YENEEA. CDR3 DNA: TGTGCCAGCAGCTCAGGACGGAGGGACCAGAACCAAGAGACCCAGTACTTC. Its protein is CASSSGRRDQNQETQYF.

This clonotype showed up just a few times. The genes are TRBV20-1 and TRBJ2-5; perhaps TRBD1 as D (5 bases). The CDR3 is 14 residues long. CDR1 is DFQATT, CDR2 SNEGSKA, per germline (reference sequence). V was pared by 5 bases and J by 5 bases, with 18 bases between. The CDR3 DNA reads TGCAGTGCTGGGCACAGCAGGGTGGGGGAGACCCAGTACTTC. As protein: CSAGHSRVGETQYF.

J is TRBJ2-4 and V is TRBV19, with no clear D. Germline loops: CDR1 LNHDA, CDR2 SQIVND (reference sequence). CDR3 size: 13 residues. V was trimmed by 6 bases and J by 8 bases, leaving 14 bases between them. The CDR3, as DNA: TGTGCCAGTAGCGACTCAACTGTGGACATTCAGTACTTC. It translates to CASSDSTVDIQYF.

J is TRBJ2-5 and V is TRBV6-1; possibly TRBD1 for D (5 bases). V lost 6 bases, J lost 4 bases, and 12 bases lay in between. The germline V gene encodes CDR1 MNHNS and CDR2 SASEGT. The CDR3 is 13 residues long. The DNA for the CDR3 is TGTGCCAGCAGAAGTCAAGGGGTAGAGACCCAGTACTTC. This gives the protein CASRSQGVETQYF.

This clonotype occurred many times. This chain uses TRBV2 with TRBJ1-6; D ambiguous. Deletions cut 2 bases from V and 5 bases from J, with 4 bases between. Germline CDR1 SNHLY, CDR2 FYNNEI. The CDR3 is made up of 13 amino acids. CDR3 sequence: CASSENDNSPLHF. In nucleotides, the CDR3 is TGTGCCAGCAGTGAAAATGATAATTCACCCCTCCACTTT.

V gene TRBV7-9 combines with J gene TRBJ2-7, with 8 bases that match TRBD1. Germline V gene sequence: CDR1 SEHNR, CDR2 FQNEAQ (reference sequence). Trimming removed 0 bases from V and 1 base from J; junction bases left unmatched: 5. The CDR3 consists of 16 residues. The CDR3 reads CASSLAERTGSYEQYF. CDR3 nucleotides: TGTGCCAGCAGCTTAGCAGAAAGGACAGGGTCCTACGAGCAGTACTTC.

The sample holds a few counts of this clonotype. The rearrangement uses TRBV30 and TRBJ1-2; TRBD1 aligns across 8 bases. CDR1 GTSNPN and CDR2 SVGIG come from the germline V gene (reference sequence). V gave up 5 bases and J gave up 8 bases; unmatched junction bases: 7. This CDR3 spans 12 amino acids. The CDR3 bases are TGTGCCTGGGGATGGACAGGGAGGGGCTACACCTTC. Its protein product is CAWGWTGRGYTF.

The V gene is TRBV25-1, the J gene TRBJ1-1; a possible D gene is TRBD1 (6 bases). V lost 5 bases and J 4 bases, leaving 14 bases between the germline ends. The V gene's germline CDR1 is MGHDK and CDR2 SYGVNS. CDR3 length: 14 residues. In DNA, the CDR3 is TGTGCCAGCAGTATACAGGGATGGGGCACTGAAGCTTTCTTT. Amino acid sequence: CASSIQGWGTEAFF.

This clonotype was counted many times. The gene calls are TRBV12-3 or TRBV12-4 and TRBJ2-7; no clear D. The CDR3 loop spans 13 amino acids. V lost 8 bases, J lost 0 bases, and 11 bases lay in between. The CDR3 protein is CASSFRGSYEQYF. The CDR3 nucleotides read TGTGCCAGCTCCTTCCGAGGCTCCTACGAGCAGTACTTC.

The chain joins TRBV30 to TRBJ1-2; 7 nucleotides match TRBD1. The CDR3 length is 14 residues. Germline V gives CDR1 GTSNPN, CDR2 SVGIG (reference sequence). V shed 0 bases and J 4 bases; nucleotides not matched to a gene: 5. Here the CDR3 reads CAWSVPGGFYGYTF. CDR3 bases: TGTGCCTGGAGTGTCCCAGGGGGGTTCTATGGCTACACCTTC.

The chain uses TRBV5-1 and TRBJ2-1; weak D call: TRBD2 (6 bases). This CDR3 contains 13 residues. Trimming pared 4 bases from V and 5 bases from J, leaving 10 bases between. CDR1 SGHRS and CDR2 YFSETQ come from the germline V gene. For the CDR3, the DNA is TGCGCCAGCAGCCCGACTAGGGACAATGAGCAGTTCTTC. Translated: CASSPTRDNEQFF.

In this sample, this clonotype turned up many times. The chain carries TRBV29-1 and TRBJ2-7, with 7 bases matching TRBD2. The V gene's germline CDR1 is SQVTM and CDR2 ANQGSEA. CDR3 size: 13 residues. V lost 7 bases to trimming and J lost 6 bases; unmatched junction nucleotides: 12. CDR3 region: CSAGAGLEGEQYF. The CDR3 DNA is TGCAGCGCTGGGGCAGGACTAGAGGGCGAGCAGTACTTC.

With regard to this clonotype: A far larger clone differs by one base, so this is likely a read error. The V gene is TRBV5-6, the J gene TRBJ1-1; D is unresolved. Trimming cost V 2 bases and J 4 bases, with 6 bases left between them. The CDR3 totals 12 residues. Per the germline V gene, CDR1 is SGHDT and CDR2 is YYEEEE. The CDR3 region has the DNA TGTGCCAGCAGCTTAGGGATCACTGAAGCTTTCTTT. Translation gives CASSLGITEAFF.

The chain combines TRBV4-1 with TRBJ2-5; no clear D. This CDR3 has 13 residues. V was trimmed by 3 bases and J by 5 bases, leaving 10 bases between them. Germline values: CDR1 MGHRA, CDR2 YSYEKL. The CDR3 nucleotides read TGCGCCAGCAGCCAGGCGGTCTACGAGACCCAGTACTTC. As protein: CASSQAVYETQYF.

About this clonotype itself: A read error may be the cause here, since a much bigger clone is one base away. This chain uses TRBV27 with TRBJ2-2; the D gene is possibly TRBD1 (5 bases). The germline V gene has CDR1 MNHEY and CDR2 SMNVEV (reference sequence). This CDR3 region has 16 residues. The CDR3: CASSLYVRVNIGELFF. The CDR3 DNA is TGTGCCAGCAGTTTATACGTCAGGGTGAACATCGGGGAGCTGTTTTTT.

This clonotype was seen ten or more times. The gene calls are TRBV6-2 or TRBV6-3 and TRBJ2-5; tentative D call: TRBD1 (6 bases). With 5 bases removed from V and 1 base from J, the gap between germline ends came to 14 bases. The CDR3 extends over 15 amino acids. CDR1 and CDR2 from the germline V gene are MNHEY and SVGEGT. CDR3 in DNA: TGTGCCAGCAGTATCTCACAGGGATCCCAAGAGACCCAGTACTTC. Its protein is CASSISQGSQETQYF.

This clonotype was seen a few times. The V gene is TRBV19, the J gene TRBJ1-2; TRBD1 might be the D (5 bases). V lost 8 bases to trimming and J lost 2 bases, with 15 bases between them. Germline V gives CDR1 LNHDA, CDR2 SQIVND (reference sequence). The CDR3 runs to 14 residues. CDR3 sequence reads: CASHSPGRNYGYTF. DNA of the CDR3: TGTGCCAGTCACTCGCCGGGACGGAACTATGGCTACACCTTC.

The chain uses TRBV29-1 and TRBJ2-4, with 9 nucleotides matching TRBD2. V shed 6 bases, J shed 0 bases, and the junction held 12 bases outside the gene matches. Germline CDR1 reads SQVTM; CDR2 reads ANQGSEA. This CDR3 spans 17 amino acids. The CDR3 nucleotides read TGCAGCGTGGGGTCGGGCGCGGGGGGGCAAGCCAAAAACATTCAGTACTTC. Protein product: CSVGSGAGGQAKNIQYF. Full variable domain (rest looked up from reference TRBV29-1 and TRBJ2-4): SAVISQKPSRDICQRGTSLTIQCQVDSQVTMMFWYRQQPGQSLTLIATANQGSEATYESGFVIDKFPISRPNLTFSTLTVSNMSPEDSSIYLCSVGSGAGGQAKNIQYFGAGTRLSVL.

The V and J genes are TRBV19 and TRBJ2-4; 9 nucleotides match TRBD1. Germline V gene lookup returns CDR1 LNHDA and CDR2 SQIVND (reference sequence). The CDR3 is 14 residues long. The V gene end was trimmed by 9 bases and the J gene end by 4 bases; junction bases not matched to a gene: 7. This CDR3 reads CARPGQGLKNIQYF. The CDR3 coding sequence is TGTGCCAGGCCGGGACAGGGACTAAAAAACATTCAGTACTTC. The full variable domain, in which reference TRBV19 and TRBJ2-4 provide the parts outside the CDR3, is DGGITQSPKYLFRKEGQNVTLSCEQNLNHDAMYWYRQDPGQGLRLIYYSQIVNDFQKGDIAEGYSVSREKKESFPLTVTSAQKNPTAFYLCARPGQGLKNIQYFGAGTRLSVL.

The genes are TRBV5-1 and TRBJ1-1, with D hard to call. The CDR3 loop spans 14 amino acids. V lost 0 bases to trimming and J lost 5 bases, with 11 bases between them. CDR1 and CDR2 (germline): SGHRS, YFSETQ. In DNA form, the CDR3 reads TGCGCCAGCAGCTTGGGATGGGCAGGAACTGAAGCTTTCTTT. This translates into CASSLGWAGTEAFF.

The sample holds one count of this clonotype. The rearrangement joins TRBV7-3 to TRBJ2-3; no reliable D call. The CDR3 is made up of 8 amino acids. Germline CDR1 reads SGHTA; CDR2 reads FQGTGA. V lost 8 bases and J 11 bases, leaving 5 bases between the germline ends. CDR3 bases: TGTGCCAGCGCCCGGCAGTATTTT. Translation: CASARQYF.

The gene calls are TRBV2 and TRBJ2-3; the D gene is possibly TRBD2 (6 bases). Germline V CDR1 and CDR2: SNHLY, FYNNEI. The CDR3 covers 17 residues. V was trimmed by 6 bases and J by 2 bases, leaving 21 bases between them. The DNA for the CDR3 is TGTGCCAGCAGAAAAGGAGGGGCGCCCGTAGACACAGATACGCAGTATTTT. As protein: CASRKGGAPVDTDTQYF.